One and the same sample provided the 21 T cell receptor beta chains below, sequenced in a study of blood T cell repertoires in COVID-19. The protocol was immunoSEQ multiplex PCR, while the TCRdb copy is restricted to in-frame clones and leaves out a portion. The data hold about 220,000 clones, with 70% to 85% observed a single time. Sequenced: PBMCs or T cells enriched from blood (not recorded which). The receptors derive from a woman aged 60-70 years who had recovered from COVID-19.

The rearrangement joins TRBV7-2 to TRBJ1-2; 7 bases are shared with TRBD1. V shed 5 bases and J 4 bases; nucleotides not matched to a gene: 10. Germline V gene data show CDR1 as SGHTA and CDR2 as FQGNSA. The CDR3 consists of 15 residues. Here the CDR3 reads CASSPDRAKFYGYTF. The CDR3 DNA follows: TGTGCCAGCAGCCCCGACAGGGCTAAGTTCTATGGCTACACCTTC.

CDR3 in amino acids: CASSPGGRDNSPLHF. CDR3 nucleotides: TGTGCCAGCAGCCCCGGGGGTAGGGATAATTCACCCCTCCACTTT. The chain is built from TRBV9 and TRBJ1-6; tentative D call: TRBD1 (5 bases). The length of the CDR3 is 15 residues. The V gene's germline CDR1 is SGDLS and CDR2 YYNGEE. Trimming stripped 4 bases from V and 5 bases from J, with 13 bases between.

As for this clone: Relative to the germline gene, one junction end is altered; a read error may explain this. V usage is TRBV5-1 and J usage is TRBJ2-7, with 8 bases fitting TRBD1. CDR3 length equals 15 residues. Per the germline V gene, CDR1 is SGHRS and CDR2 is YFSETQ. DNA of the CDR3: TGCGCCAGCAGTTTGGGATACGGACAGGGATACGAGCAGTACTTC. Protein: CASSLGYGQGYEQYF.

This clone was counted only a few times. The V call is TRBV18, the J call TRBJ2-7, with D perhaps matching TRBD2 (6 bases). Trimming left V 1 base short and J 0 bases short, with 13 bases between. CDR3 length: 16 amino acids. CDR1 is KGHSH and CDR2 is LQKENI in the germline V gene. The CDR3 sequence is CASSPQSGSSSYEQYF. CDR3 in DNA: TGTGCCAGCTCACCACAAAGCGGGTCGAGCTCCTACGAGCAGTACTTC.

The V call is TRBV20-1, the J call TRBJ2-3, with 14 bases that match TRBD2. CDR1 and CDR2 from the germline V gene are DFQATT and SNEGSKA (reference sequence). V lost 3 bases, J lost 5 bases, and 13 bases stayed unmatched. The CDR3 has 18 residues. CDR3 nucleotides: TGCAGTGCTAGTTTCCCCGGACTAGCGGGAGGTACCATAGATACGCAGTATTTT. As protein: CSASFPGLAGGTIDTQYF.

This clone has more than one count but fewer than ten. The CDR3 coding sequence is TGTGCCAGCAGCTTAAGAGACAGGACTAGAGAGAACACTGAAGCTTTCTTT. This gives the protein CASSLRDRTRENTEAFF. The J gene is TRBJ1-1, the V gene TRBV7-6; weak D call: TRBD1 (6 bases). V was shortened by 2 bases and J by 1 base, with 17 bases between the two germline ends. Per germline, CDR1 SGHVS and CDR2 FNYEAQ. The CDR3 consists of 17 residues.

J is TRBJ2-5 and V is TRBV4-1; D is uncertain. Trimming pared 0 bases from V and 2 bases from J, leaving 10 bases between. Germline loops: CDR1 MGHRA, CDR2 YSYEKL. The CDR3 sequence is 15 residues long. The CDR3 spells CASSQDLNGQETQYF. CDR3 nucleotides: TGCGCCAGCAGCCAAGATCTGAACGGGCAAGAGACCCAGTACTTC.

The rearrangement links TRBV5-1 to TRBJ2-5; D might be TRBD2 (5 bases). The CDR3 extends over 15 amino acids. CDR1 SGHRS and CDR2 YFSETQ come from the germline V gene. V was shortened by 6 bases and J by 1 base, with 16 bases between the two germline ends. In nucleotides, the CDR3 is TGCGCCAGCACCCCGACTTCGGGGTTCCAAGAGACCCAGTACTTC. Translating it yields CASTPTSGFQETQYF. Full variable domain (outside the CDR3, taken from reference TRBV5-1 and TRBJ2-5): KAGVTQTPRYLIKTRGQQVTLSCSPISGHRSVSWYQQTPGQGLQFLFEYFSETQRNKGNFPGRFSGRQFSNSRSEMNVSTLELGDSALYLCASTPTSGFQETQYFGPGTRLLVL.

The CDR3 DNA is TGTGCCAGCAGTTTCCCAGGGGTCAATGAGCAGTTCTTC. Its protein is CASSFPGVNEQFF. V gene TRBV12-3 or TRBV12-4 combines with J gene TRBJ2-1, with D maybe TRBD1 (6 bases). The length of the CDR3 is 13 residues. The V gene lost 3 bases and the J gene lost 6 bases, with 9 bases spanning the gap.

This clone has just one count. At the DNA level, this CDR3 is encoded by other sequences in the same sample as well. The V and J genes are TRBV5-1 and TRBJ1-3; possible D gene TRBD1, 6 bases. V lost 4 bases to trimming and J lost 4 bases, with 12 bases between them. The germline CDR1 and CDR2 sequences are SGHRS and YFSETQ. This CDR3 spans 14 amino acids. The CDR3 bases are TGCGCCAGCAGCCCACAGGGTACAGGAAACACCATATATTTT. It codes for CASSPQGTGNTIYF. Using reference TRBV5-1 and TRBJ1-3 for the parts outside the CDR3, the full variable domain is KAGVTQTPRYLIKTRGQQVTLSCSPISGHRSVSWYQQTPGQGLQFLFEYFSETQRNKGNFPGRFSGRQFSNSRSEMNVSTLELGDSALYLCASSPQGTGNTIYFGEGSWLTVV.

The chain joins TRBV6-6 to TRBJ2-7, with D maybe TRBD2 (6 bases). Trimming cost V 7 bases and J 6 bases, with 13 bases left between them. The CDR3 totals 12 residues. Germline CDR1 and CDR2: MNHNY and SVGAGI (reference sequence). The CDR3 DNA is TGTGCCAGCACCCAAGGGAGGACCGAGCAGTACTTC. Protein: CASTQGRTEQYF.

The rearrangement uses TRBV3-1 (or the pseudogene TRBV3-2) and TRBJ2-3; 9 bases line up with TRBD2. Germline V lookup: CDR1 LGHDT, CDR2 YNNKEL (reference sequence). There are 17 residues in the CDR3. V shed 1 base, J shed 3 bases, and the junction held 8 bases outside the gene matches. The CDR3 is CASSQVVAGDGTDTQYF. CDR3 DNA: TGTGCCAGCAGCCAAGTGGTAGCGGGAGATGGAACAGATACGCAGTATTTT.

This clone has a handful of counts. The rearrangement uses TRBV4-2 and TRBJ1-5; 9 nucleotides agree with TRBD1. The CDR3 has 18 amino acids. V was clipped by 4 bases and J by 0 bases; unmatched bases: 10. The germline gives CDR1 LGHNA, CDR2 YNFKEQ. In DNA, the CDR3 is TGTGCCAGCAGCCCTTTGGGACAGGGCGCGGGTAGCAATCAGCCCCAGCATTTT. It codes for CASSPLGQGAGSNQPQHF.

The chain recombines TRBV7-6 with TRBJ2-2, with TRBD1 matching over 7 bases. V lost 5 bases to trimming and J lost 6 bases; unmatched junction nucleotides: 6. The CDR3 sequence is 14 residues long. CDR1 SGHVS and CDR2 FNYEAQ come from the germline V gene. CDR3 in amino acids: CASSPTQGAGELFF. CDR3 sequence (DNA): TGTGCCAGCAGCCCTACCCAGGGGGCCGGGGAGCTGTTTTTT.

The rearrangement uses TRBV7-3 and TRBJ2-1, with TRBD2 identical over 9 bases. CDR1 and CDR2 from the germline V gene are SGHTA and FQGTGA. CDR3 length: 15 residues. The J segment lost 8 bases and the V segment lost 5 bases, leaving 10 bases of the junction unmatched. CDR3 DNA sequence: TGTGCCAGCAGCCCCCAGCGGGGGGTGGGTCATGAGCAGTTCTTC. It translates to CASSPQRGVGHEQFF.

This chain uses TRBV6-5 with TRBJ1-2, with D possibly TRBD1 on 6 matching bases. V dropped 7 bases and J dropped 8 bases, with 23 bases sitting between them. Per the germline V gene, CDR1 is MNHEY and CDR2 is SVGAGI. This CDR3 is 15 amino acids long. CDR3: CASTRGGAYRGGYTF. The CDR3, as DNA: TGTGCCAGCACCCGGGGGGGCGCTTATCGTGGGGGCTACACCTTC.

The chain has TRBV5-1 and TRBJ2-1; possible D gene TRBD2, 6 bases. The germline V and J ends were trimmed by 4 bases and 9 bases, with 17 bases remaining between them. Germline V gene data show CDR1 as SGHRS and CDR2 as YFSETQ. There are 14 residues in the CDR3. The DNA of the CDR3 is TGCGCCAGCAGCAACTCGGGACTGTATCCTGAGCAGTTCTTC. Protein sequence: CASSNSGLYPEQFF.

The rearrangement uses TRBV11-2 and TRBJ1-1, with a tentative D call TRBD1 (5 bases). The CDR3 sequence is 11 residues long. Germline V gene sequence: CDR1 SGHAT, CDR2 FQNNGV. V lost 7 bases to trimming and J lost 7 bases, with 10 bases between them. Written as DNA, the CDR3 is TGTGCCAGCACCCGGGGGGTTGAAGCTTTCTTT. As protein: CASTRGVEAFF. Full variable domain (missing parts from reference TRBV11-2 and TRBJ1-1): EAGVAQSPRYKIIEKRQSVAFWCNPISGHATLYWYQQILGQGPKLLIQFQNNGVVDDSQLPKDRFSAERLKGVDSTLKIQPAKLEDSAVYLCASTRGVEAFFGQGTRLTVV.

The V and J genes are TRBV5-6 and TRBJ1-2, with 7 bases that match TRBD1. The CDR3 extends over 15 amino acids. Germline CDR1 reads SGHDT; CDR2 reads YYEEEE. J lost 4 bases, V lost 3 bases, and 9 bases had no gene match. The CDR3 spells CASSYRDSHRYGYTF. Written as DNA, the CDR3 is TGTGCCAGCAGCTACCGGGACAGCCACCGCTATGGCTACACCTTC.

The V call is TRBV6-5, the J call TRBJ2-5; a weak D match, TRBD1 (7 bases). The CDR3 sequence is 13 residues long. The germline V gene encodes CDR1 MNHEY and CDR2 SVGAGI. Trimming took 6 bases from V and 7 from J, leaving 15 bases between them. The CDR3 region is CASSIPGGRTQYF. The CDR3 region has the DNA TGTGCCAGCAGCATCCCAGGGGGGCGGACCCAGTACTTC.

The chain links TRBV3-1 (or the pseudogene TRBV3-2) to TRBJ2-1; TRBD2 matches 11 bases. The CDR3 contains 17 residues. V gave up 0 bases and J gave up 11 bases; unmatched junction bases: 12. Germline CDR1 reads LGHDT; CDR2 reads YNNKEL (reference sequence). The DNA for the CDR3 is TGTGCCAGCAGCCAAGACCGACTAGCGGGGCCTCGAGCGAAGCAGTTCTTC. This translates into CASSQDRLAGPRAKQFF.